Below are 9 T cell receptor beta chains sequenced from a single sample in a study of T cell responses to AZD1222 COVID-19 vaccine. Produced via immunoSEQ multiplex PCR; TCRdb's table is partial and in-frame only. Of approximately 74,000 clones listed, about 85% were seen once; the top ten hold roughly 1.3%. The sample was peripheral blood, taken 28 days after the second AZD1222 dose. The source is an adult who received the AZD1222 COVID-19 vaccine.

This clone appeared once. V and J are TRBV2 and TRBJ1-3; D is possibly TRBD1 (5 bases). This CDR3 has 14 residues. Trimming pared 9 bases from V and 0 bases from J, leaving 12 bases between. The V gene's germline CDR1 is SNHLY and CDR2 FYNNEI. CDR3 in DNA: TGTGCCAGAGCGTCGGGGGACTCTGGAAACACCATATATTTT. Protein: CARASGDSGNTIYF.

The chain recombines TRBV27 with TRBJ1-4, with 8 bases identical to TRBD1. With 3 bases clipped from V and 7 bases from J, the junction kept 13 bases outside the gene matches. The CDR3 is 17 amino acids. Germline V gives CDR1 MNHEY, CDR2 SMNVEV (reference sequence). The CDR3: CASSFLGQGALLEKLFF. The CDR3 DNA sequence: TGTGCCAGCAGTTTTCTTGGGCAGGGGGCGTTGCTTGAAAAACTGTTTTTT.

J is TRBJ2-3 and V is TRBV5-1; TRBD1 or TRBD2 may be the D gene (5 bases each). This CDR3 is built from 16 residues. Trimming stripped 0 bases from V and 7 bases from J, with 18 bases between. Germline CDR1 and CDR2: SGHRS and YFSETQ. The DNA of the CDR3 is TGCGCCAGCAGCTTGGACATCGTTGGGGGTAAGAATACGCAGTATTTT. Its translation: CASSLDIVGGKNTQYF.

J is TRBJ2-1 and V is TRBV7-9; possible D gene TRBD1, 5 bases. The CDR3 is 14 amino acids. The V and J ends lost 5 bases and 5 bases respectively, with 13 bases between them. Looked up from germline, CDR1 is SEHNR and CDR2 is FQNEAQ (reference sequence). CDR3 sequence (DNA): TGTGCCAGCAGCCGACAAGCAGGGCACAATGAGCAGTTCTTC. Protein product: CASSRQAGHNEQFF.

This chain joins TRBV6-5 and TRBJ1-1, with D perhaps TRBD1 (5 bases). The germline V gene has CDR1 MNHEY and CDR2 SVGAGI. V lost 6 bases and J 1 base, leaving 9 bases between the germline ends. This CDR3 is 13 amino acids long. The CDR3 region has the DNA TGTGCCAGCAGAAAGGGGCAGAACACTGAAGCTTTCTTT. It codes for CASRKGQNTEAFF.

This clone came up many times. The chain combines TRBV7-9 with TRBJ2-1; TRBD2 aligns across 11 bases. The CDR3 is made up of 16 amino acids. CDR1 and CDR2 (germline): SEHNR, FQNEAQ (reference sequence). V lost 1 base, J lost 10 bases, and 9 bases stayed unmatched. Here the CDR3 DNA reads TGTGCCAGCAGCTTAGGGGTTAGCGGGAGGGCCGGGGAGCAGTTCTTC. Its translation is CASSLGVSGRAGEQFF.

The chain employs TRBV19 and TRBJ1-5; D is undetermined. The CDR3 sequence is 13 residues long. CDR1 LNHDA and CDR2 SQIVND come from the germline V gene (reference sequence). V dropped 3 bases and J dropped 6 bases, with 9 bases sitting between them. CDR3: CASSIGGSQPQHF. CDR3 in DNA: TGTGCCAGTAGTATTGGAGGAAGTCAGCCCCAGCATTTT.

The chain joins TRBV28 to TRBJ1-2, with TRBD1 matching over 9 bases. The length of the CDR3 is 15 residues. The junction had 9 bases not matched to a gene; V was cut back by 6 bases and J by 4 bases. Looked up from germline, CDR1 is MDHEN and CDR2 is SYDVKM. The DNA of the CDR3 is TGTGCCAGCAGGGAGACAGGGGGGTCGGTCTATGGCTACACCTTC. This encodes CASRETGGSVYGYTF.

This clone was seen once. V usage is TRBV10-3 and J usage is TRBJ1-5, with 7 positions matching TRBD1. CDR3 length: 16 amino acids. The V and J ends lost 3 bases and 1 base, in that order; junction bases with no gene match: 6. CDR1 ENHRY and CDR2 SYGVKD come from the germline V gene. Here the CDR3 reads CAISDSQGVSNQPQHF. Written as DNA, the CDR3 is TGTGCCATCAGTGACTCCCAGGGGGTGAGCAATCAGCCCCAGCATTTT.